Listed below are T cell receptor beta chains from one sample, sequenced in a study of cytomegalovirus exposure and HLA in healthy donors. Libraries were prepared by immunoSEQ multiplex PCR; TCRdb keeps only in-frame clonotypes and omits some of them. The sample holds about 140,000 clones. Sequenced material: PBMCs. The source is a young woman in good health and CMV-seronegative. The CDR3 runs from the conserved cysteine through the conserved F or W. A D gene is named only where the DNA matches it firmly.

len	v_gene	j_gene	d_gene	CDR3aa	CDR3nt
14	TRBV2	TRBJ1-4	.	CAGNNSTINEKLFF	TGTGCCGGAAACAACAGTACAATAAATGAAAAACTGTTTTTT
18	TRBV28	TRBJ1-5	TRBD1	CASTVGGTASGVNQPQHF	TGTGCCAGCACCGTTGGGGGGACAGCCTCGGGGGTTAATCAGCCCCAGCATTTT
12	TRBV10-3	TRBJ2-3	.	CAIRDSPDTQYF	TGTGCCATCAGGGACAGCCCAGATACGCAGTATTTT
19	TRBV28	TRBJ1-5	TRBD1	CASSRGGRQFPYSNQPQHF	TGTGCCAGCAGTCGAGGGGGCCGACAGTTCCCCTATAGCAATCAGCCCCAGCATTTT
16	TRBV10-1	TRBJ2-5	.	CARPLDERVTEETQYF	TGCGCCAGGCCATTGGATGAGCGGGTAACCGAGGAGACCCAGTACTTC
16	TRBV5-8	TRBJ2-7	TRBD2	CASSLDGGTSGFLQYF	TGTGCCAGCAGCTTGGACGGCGGGACTAGCGGGTTTCTGCAGTACTTC
18	TRBV5-4	TRBJ2-1	TRBD2	CASSLARLAGVFYNEQFF	TGTGCCAGCAGCTTGGCCCGTCTAGCGGGAGTTTTCTACAATGAGCAGTTCTTC
15	TRBV6-1	TRBJ2-3	.	CASSEGAGSTDTQYF	TGTGCCAGCAGTGAAGGAGCGGGCAGCACAGATACGCAGTATTTT
13	TRBV7-9	TRBJ2-7	TRBD1	CASSRTGSYEQYF	TGTGCCAGCTCTCGGACAGGATCCTACGAGCAGTACTTC
13	TRBV7-3	TRBJ2-5	.	CASSLVRGETQYF	TGTGCCAGCAGCTTAGTCCGAGGAGAGACCCAGTACTTC
13	TRBV6-5	TRBJ1-1	TRBD1	CASSPRDRTEAFF	TGTGCCAGCAGCCCCAGGGACAGGACTGAAGCTTTCTTT
18	TRBV5-6	TRBJ2-2	TRBD1	CASSLVGDRGPNTGELFF	TGTGCCAGCAGCTTGGTGGGAGACAGGGGTCCGAACACCGGGGAGCTGTTTTTT
14	TRBV28	TRBJ1-3	.	CASSSPGSGNTIYF	TGTGCCAGCAGTTCACCGGGCTCTGGAAACACCATATATTTT
15	TRBV30	TRBJ2-3	.	CAWSPGLNPTDTQYF	TGTGCCTGGAGTCCGGGACTGAACCCCACAGATACGCAGTATTTT
13	TRBV5-1	TRBJ1-2	.	CASSLGQFYGYTF	TGCGCCAGCAGCCTCGGACAGTTCTATGGCTACACCTTC
13	TRBV27	TRBJ2-7	.	CASSLSHRNEQYF	TGTGCCAGCAGTTTATCGCACAGAAACGAGCAGTACTTC
15	TRBV7-9	TRBJ2-1	.	CASSLGPREGNEQFF	TGTGCCAGCAGCTTAGGGCCAAGAGAGGGCAATGAGCAGTTCTTC
15	TRBV7-3	TRBJ2-1	.	CASSLLSGSYNEQFF	TGTGCCAGCAGCTTACTAAGCGGCTCCTACAATGAGCAGTTCTTC
15	TRBV28	TRBJ1-3	.	CASSLPQGTGNTIYF	TGTGCCAGCAGTTTACCTCAGGGCACTGGAAACACCATATATTTT
14	TRBV9	TRBJ1-4	TRBD1	CASSAMGTGEGLFF	TGTGCCAGCAGCGCAATGGGGACAGGGGAAGGACTGTTTTTT
14	TRBV7-2	TRBJ1-3	.	CASSLGGGGNTIYF	TGTGCCAGCAGCTTAGGAGGGGGAGGAAACACCATATATTTT
13	TRBV7-6	TRBJ2-1	.	CASSPGVHNEQFF	TGTGCCAGCAGCCCCGGGGTTCACAATGAGCAGTTCTTC
12	TRBV6-1	TRBJ1-6	.	CASSAQGLPLHF	TGTGCCAGCAGTGCGCAGGGGCTACCTCTCCACTTT
15	TRBV4-1	TRBJ1-2	.	CASSQDTREYYGYTF	TGCGCCAGCAGCCAAGATACCCGGGAGTACTATGGCTACACCTTC
15	TRBV7-9	TRBJ2-7	.	CASSLGQVLSYEQYF	TGTGCCAGCAGCTTAGGACAGGTCCTTTCCTACGAGCAGTACTTC
17	TRBV5-1	TRBJ2-5	TRBD2	CASSLAVTGLHQETQYF	TGCGCCAGCAGCTTGGCTGTAACGGGACTACACCAAGAGACCCAGTACTTC
12	TRBV15	TRBJ2-2	.	CATSTRTGELFF	TGTGCCACCAGCACTAGGACCGGGGAGCTGTTTTTT
14	TRBV5-1	TRBJ1-2	TRBD1	CASSPGQGNYGYTF	TGCGCCAGCAGCCCGGGACAGGGCAACTATGGCTACACCTTC
16	TRBV4-1	TRBJ2-7	.	CASSQDVREGAYEQYF	TGCGCCAGCAGCCAAGATGTAAGGGAAGGGGCCTACGAGCAGTACTTC
13	TRBV10-3	TRBJ1-1	TRBD1	CAIRGDSDNEAFF	TGTGCCATCAGGGGGGACAGTGATAATGAAGCTTTCTTT
12	TRBV6-6	TRBJ1-5	.	CASSYREQPQHF	TGTGCCAGCAGTTACCGGGAACAGCCCCAGCATTTT
15	TRBV5-1	TRBJ1-2	TRBD1	CASHRGQLGFYGYTF	TGCGCCTCCCACAGGGGGCAGTTGGGGTTCTATGGCTACACCTTC
14	TRBV10-3	TRBJ1-6	.	CAITETFESSPLHF	TGTGCCATCACGGAGACCTTCGAAAGCTCACCCCTCCACTTT
14	TRBV28	TRBJ2-7	.	CASSFPGKIDEQYF	TGTGCCAGCAGTTTCCCAGGGAAGATCGACGAGCAGTACTTC
15	TRBV15	TRBJ2-7	TRBD2	CATSYQREPSGEQYF	TGTGCCACCAGCTACCAGCGGGAGCCCTCCGGAGAGCAGTACTTC
18	TRBV6-1	TRBJ1-1	TRBD1	CASSAYLRDRLRNTEAFF	TGTGCCAGCAGTGCCTACCTCCGGGACAGACTGAGGAACACTGAAGCTTTCTTT
12	TRBV27	TRBJ2-2	.	CASRRLAGELFF	TGTGCCAGCAGACGGTTGGCCGGGGAGCTGTTTTTT
14	TRBV5-1	TRBJ2-5	TRBD2	CASSGLAAQETQYF	TGCGCCAGCAGCGGACTAGCGGCCCAAGAGACCCAGTACTTC
16	TRBV5-6	TRBJ1-3	.	CASSRLTVGSGNTIYF	TGTGCCAGCAGCCGCTTGACAGTCGGCTCTGGAAACACCATATATTTT
12	TRBV7-2	TRBJ1-2	.	CASSLEREPGTF	TGTGCCAGCAGCTTAGAACGGGAGCCTGGCACCTTC
15	TRBV4-1	TRBJ2-7	TRBD2	CASSQGPGGPYEQYF	TGCGCCAGCAGCCAAGGTCCGGGAGGGCCGTACGAGCAGTACTTC
15	TRBV19	TRBJ1-3	TRBD1	CASTDTGGPGNTIYF	TGTGCCAGTACCGATACAGGGGGCCCTGGAAACACCATATATTTT
15	TRBV5-5	TRBJ2-1	TRBD2	CASSLPSGFGYEQFF	TGTGCCAGCAGCTTGCCTAGCGGGTTCGGGTATGAGCAGTTCTTC
13	TRBV11-2	TRBJ2-1	.	CASSLEAENEQFF	TGTGCCAGCAGCTTAGAGGCGGAGAATGAGCAGTTCTTC
14	TRBV6-5	TRBJ1-2	TRBD1	CASSERQGAWGYTF	TGTGCCAGCAGTGAACGACAGGGGGCATGGGGCTACACCTTC
14	TRBV5-4	TRBJ1-1	.	CASSSRQGSTEAFF	TGTGCCAGCAGCTCCCGCCAGGGGAGCACTGAAGCCTTCTTT
11	TRBV20-1	TRBJ2-1	.	CSARYYNEQFF	TGCAGTGCTAGGTACTACAATGAGCAGTTCTTC
15	TRBV19	TRBJ2-1	TRBD1	CASSHTGGEYNEQFF	TGTGCCAGTAGTCACACAGGGGGCGAATACAATGAGCAGTTCTTC
14	TRBV7-2	TRBJ1-3	.	CASSLVSGGNTIYF	TGTGCCAGCAGCTTAGTCTCAGGTGGAAACACCATATATTTT
11	TRBV2	TRBJ2-7	.	CASRISYEQYF	TGTGCCAGCAGGATTTCCTACGAGCAGTACTTC
15	TRBV5-1	TRBJ1-1	TRBD1	CASSLAQTGGTEAFF	TGCGCCAGCAGCTTGGCCCAAACAGGGGGCACTGAAGCTTTCTTT
14	TRBV10-1	TRBJ2-7	.	CASSDGTPPWEQYF	TGCGCCAGCAGTGACGGGACACCCCCTTGGGAGCAGTACTTC
14	TRBV28	TRBJ1-1	TRBD1	CASSWGQGATEAFF	TGTGCCAGCAGTTGGGGTCAGGGGGCCACTGAAGCTTTCTTT
14	TRBV7-9	TRBJ1-1	TRBD1	CASSFDTGGARAFF	TGTGCCAGCAGCTTCGATACAGGGGGCGCGAGGGCTTTCTTT
14	TRBV5-1	TRBJ1-3	.	CASSPSGAGNTIYF	TGCGCCAGCAGCCCGTCAGGCGCTGGAAACACCATATATTTT
16	TRBV4-2	TRBJ1-2	.	CASSQDWRDLGYGYTF	TGTGCCAGCAGCCAAGATTGGCGGGACCTGGGCTATGGCTACACCTTC
14	TRBV7-2	TRBJ2-1	.	CASSLGGGPNEQFF	TGTGCCAGCAGCTTAGGGGGAGGCCCTAATGAGCAGTTCTTC
15	TRBV6-1	TRBJ2-7	.	CASSDWQTSLYEQYF	TGTGCCAGCAGTGATTGGCAGACATCCCTCTACGAGCAGTACTTC
18	TRBV28	TRBJ1-5	.	CASSLFRGNTYSNQPQHF	TGTGCCAGCAGTTTATTCAGGGGTAATACCTATAGCAATCAGCCCCAGCATTTT